The entry below gives a single T cell receptor beta chain sequence along with its context. Its antigen is unknown. Germline CDR1 and CDR2: SQVTM and ANQGSEA. V dropped 2 bases and J dropped 7; count of bases not matched to a gene: 6. The CDR3 is made up of 13 amino acids. Clones were sequenced by immunoSEQ multiplex PCR, and TCRdb holds only the in-frame ones, with some missing. Counted here are over 80,000 clones, approximately 80% occurring once; the ten biggest clones make up roughly 5%. The sample comes from a study of OX40 agonist ivuxolimab in advanced cancers. Study at large: Ivuxolimab is a fully human IgG2 antibody that activates OX40 (CD134). Patients in the trial were receiving intravenous ivuxolimab every 2 weeks, at doses of 0.01 to 10 mg/kg. Partial responses were achieved by three patients, of whom one had hepatocellular carcinoma and two had cutaneous melanoma. Study conclusions and caveats: Some nonresponders likewise displayed low normalized T-cell clonal expansion.

The chain uses TRBV29-1 and TRBJ1-2, with 8 bases matching TRBD1. This TCR was recovered from an adult with an advanced solid tumor such as melanoma, head and neck, liver or kidney cancer. Sample: CD4+ or CD8+ T cells sorted from blood, taken in a trial of the OX40 agonist ivuxolimab. CDR3 protein: CSVESRDRSGYTF. The CDR3 DNA follows: TGCAGCGTTGAATCACGGGACAGGAGTGGCTACACCTTC.